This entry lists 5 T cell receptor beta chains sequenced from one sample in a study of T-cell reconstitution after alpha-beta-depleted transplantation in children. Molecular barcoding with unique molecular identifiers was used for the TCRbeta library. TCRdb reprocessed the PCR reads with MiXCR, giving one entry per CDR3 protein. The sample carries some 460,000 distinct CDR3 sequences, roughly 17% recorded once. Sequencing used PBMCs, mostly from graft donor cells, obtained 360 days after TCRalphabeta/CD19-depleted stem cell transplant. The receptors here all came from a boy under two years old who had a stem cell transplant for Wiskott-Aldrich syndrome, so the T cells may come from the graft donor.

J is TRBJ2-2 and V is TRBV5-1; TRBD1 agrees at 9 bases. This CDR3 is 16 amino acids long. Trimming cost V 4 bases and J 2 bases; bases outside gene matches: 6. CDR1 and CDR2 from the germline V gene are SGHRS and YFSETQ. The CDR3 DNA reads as TGCGCCAGCAGCGCCCCTACAGGGGGCAACACCGGGGAGCTGTTTTTT. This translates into CASSAPTGGNTGELFF.

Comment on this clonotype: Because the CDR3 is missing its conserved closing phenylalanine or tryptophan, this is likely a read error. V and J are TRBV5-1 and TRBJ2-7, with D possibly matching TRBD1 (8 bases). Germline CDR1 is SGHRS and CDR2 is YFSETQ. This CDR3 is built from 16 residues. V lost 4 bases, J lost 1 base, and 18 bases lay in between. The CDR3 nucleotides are TGCGCCAGCAGCCCCGGGCACAGGGGGGGATCCTACGAGCAGTACATC. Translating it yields CASSPGHRGGSYEQYI.

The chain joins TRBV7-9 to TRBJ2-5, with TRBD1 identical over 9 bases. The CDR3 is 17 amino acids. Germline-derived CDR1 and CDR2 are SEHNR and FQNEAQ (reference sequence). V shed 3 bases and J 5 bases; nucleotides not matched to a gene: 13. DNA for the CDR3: TGTGCCAGCAGCTTCGCAATAGGGACAGGGTTTGGTGAGACCCAGTACTTC. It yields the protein CASSFAIGTGFGETQYF.

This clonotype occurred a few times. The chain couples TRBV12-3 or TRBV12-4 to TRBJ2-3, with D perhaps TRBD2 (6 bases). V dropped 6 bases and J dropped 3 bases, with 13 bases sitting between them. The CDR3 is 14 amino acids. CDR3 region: CASSRTTYTDTQYF. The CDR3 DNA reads TGTGCCAGCAGCAGGACTACCTATACAGATACGCAGTATTTT.

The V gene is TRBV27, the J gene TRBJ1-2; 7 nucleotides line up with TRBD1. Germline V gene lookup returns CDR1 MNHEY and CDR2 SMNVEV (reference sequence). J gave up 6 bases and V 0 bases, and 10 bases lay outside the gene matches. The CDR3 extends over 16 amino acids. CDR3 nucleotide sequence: TGTGCCAGCAGTTTATCACCGACAGGGTTGCTTGATGGCTACACCTTC. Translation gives CASSLSPTGLLDGYTF.